The clone carrying this T cell receptor (beta chain) was seen a few times. Its antigen remains unidentified. The germline V gene has CDR1 SGHRS and CDR2 YFSETQ. CDR3 length: 15 residues. Deletions cut 0 bases from V and 0 bases from J, with 9 bases between. These data come from a study of beta chain features in type 1 diabetes. Study as a whole: Across the samples, about 100 million sorted cells were examined in total. Study-level findings and limits: Shorter TCRB CDR3s, moderately but significantly so, were found in Type 1 diabetes patients in all four CD4+ subsets. Cells with high TCR expression could be over-represented when cDNA is sequenced.

As every portion of the isolated RNA was reverse transcribed, the sequencing read expressed TCRB transcripts. The protocol was immunoSEQ multiplex PCR, while the TCRdb copy is restricted to in-frame clones and leaves out a portion. The sample lists a few hundred thousand clones; roughly 20% were seen once. The chain combines TRBV5-1 with TRBJ1-2, with no clear D. This TCR came from a woman in her thirties or forties with type 1 diabetes. The sequencing input was naive CD4+ T cells from blood. CDR3 DNA: TGCGCCAGCAGCTTGGGGGCAGACCCTAACTATGGCTACACCTTC. Translating it yields CASSLGADPNYGYTF.